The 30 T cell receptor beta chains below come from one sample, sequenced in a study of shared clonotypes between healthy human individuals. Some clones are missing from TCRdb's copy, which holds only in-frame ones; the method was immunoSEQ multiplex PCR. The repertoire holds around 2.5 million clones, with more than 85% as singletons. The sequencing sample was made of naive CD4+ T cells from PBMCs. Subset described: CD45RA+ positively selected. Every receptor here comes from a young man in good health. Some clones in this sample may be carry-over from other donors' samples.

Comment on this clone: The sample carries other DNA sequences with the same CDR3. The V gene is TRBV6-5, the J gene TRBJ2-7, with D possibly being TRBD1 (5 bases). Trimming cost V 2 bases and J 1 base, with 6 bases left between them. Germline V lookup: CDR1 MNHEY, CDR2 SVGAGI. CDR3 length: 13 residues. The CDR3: CASSYRQSYEQYF. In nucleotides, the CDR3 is TGTGCCAGCAGTTACCGACAGTCCTACGAGCAGTACTTC.

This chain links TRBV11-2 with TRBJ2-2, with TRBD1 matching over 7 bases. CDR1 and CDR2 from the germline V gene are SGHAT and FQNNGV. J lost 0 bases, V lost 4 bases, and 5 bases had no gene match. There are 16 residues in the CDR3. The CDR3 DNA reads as TGTGCCAGCAGCTACAGGGGCCCCCCGAACACCGGGGAGCTGTTTTTT. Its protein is CASSYRGPPNTGELFF.

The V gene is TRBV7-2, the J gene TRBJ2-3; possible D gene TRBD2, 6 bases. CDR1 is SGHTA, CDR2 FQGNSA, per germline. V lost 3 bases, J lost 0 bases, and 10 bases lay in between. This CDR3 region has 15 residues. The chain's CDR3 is CASSLGGVSTDTQYF. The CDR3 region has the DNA TGTGCCAGCAGCTTGGGCGGGGTCAGCACAGATACGCAGTATTTT.

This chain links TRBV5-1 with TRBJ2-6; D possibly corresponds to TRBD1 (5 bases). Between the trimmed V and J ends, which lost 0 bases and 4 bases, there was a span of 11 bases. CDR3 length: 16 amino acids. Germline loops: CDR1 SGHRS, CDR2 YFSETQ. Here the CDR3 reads CASSLDAGPGANVLTF. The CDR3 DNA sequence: TGCGCCAGCAGCTTGGATGCAGGGCCCGGGGCCAACGTCCTGACTTTC. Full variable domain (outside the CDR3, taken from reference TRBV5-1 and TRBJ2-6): KAGVTQTPRYLIKTRGQQVTLSCSPISGHRSVSWYQQTPGQGLQFLFEYFSETQRNKGNFPGRFSGRQFSNSRSEMNVSTLELGDSALYLCASSLDAGPGANVLTFGAGSRLTVL.

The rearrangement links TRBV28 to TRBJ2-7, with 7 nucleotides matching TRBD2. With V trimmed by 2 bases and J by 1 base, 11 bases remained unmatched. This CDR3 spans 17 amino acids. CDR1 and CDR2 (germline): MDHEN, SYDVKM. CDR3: CASSLGWWRESSYEQYF. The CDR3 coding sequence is TGTGCCAGCAGTTTAGGGTGGTGGCGGGAGTCTTCCTACGAGCAGTACTTC.

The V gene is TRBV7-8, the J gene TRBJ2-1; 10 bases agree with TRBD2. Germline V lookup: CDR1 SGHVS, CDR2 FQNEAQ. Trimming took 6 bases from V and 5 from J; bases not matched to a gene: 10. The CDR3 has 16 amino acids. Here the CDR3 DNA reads TGTGCCAGCAGTCCCAGGGCACTAGCGGGGAACAATGAGCAGTTCTTC. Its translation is CASSPRALAGNNEQFF. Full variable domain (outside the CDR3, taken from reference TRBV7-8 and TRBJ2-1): GAGVSQSPRYKVAKRGQDVALRCDPISGHVSLFWYQQALGQGPEFLTYFQNEAQLDKSGLPSDRFFAERPEGSVSTLKIQRTQQEDSAVYLCASSPRALAGNNEQFFGPGTRLTVL.

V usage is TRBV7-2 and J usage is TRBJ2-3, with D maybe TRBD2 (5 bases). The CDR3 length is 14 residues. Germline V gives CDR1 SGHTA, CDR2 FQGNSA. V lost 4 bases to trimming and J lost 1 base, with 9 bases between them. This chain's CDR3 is CASSSTTRTDTQYF. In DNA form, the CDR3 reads TGTGCCAGCAGCTCGACTACCCGCACAGATACGCAGTATTTT. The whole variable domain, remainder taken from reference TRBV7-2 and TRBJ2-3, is GAGVSQSPSNKVTEKGKDVELRCDPISGHTALYWYRQSLGQGLEFLIYFQGNSAPDKSGLPSDRFSAERTGGSVSTLTIQRTQQEDSAVYLCASSSTTRTDTQYFGPGTRLTVL.

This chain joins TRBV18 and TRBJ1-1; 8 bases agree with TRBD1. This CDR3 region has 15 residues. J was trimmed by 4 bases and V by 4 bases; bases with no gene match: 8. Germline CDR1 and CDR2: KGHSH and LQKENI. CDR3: CASSQSRGRITEAFF. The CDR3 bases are TGTGCCAGCTCACAGTCCAGGGGGCGCATCACTGAAGCTTTCTTT.

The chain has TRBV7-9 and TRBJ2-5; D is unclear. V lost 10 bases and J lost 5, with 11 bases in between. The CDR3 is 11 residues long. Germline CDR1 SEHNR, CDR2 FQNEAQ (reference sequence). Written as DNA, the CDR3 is TGTGCCACCCCTGCCGGGGAGACCCAGTACTTC. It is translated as CATPAGETQYF. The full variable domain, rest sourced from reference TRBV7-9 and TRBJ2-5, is DTGVSQNPRHKITKRGQNVTFRCDPISEHNRLYWYRQTLGQGPEFLTYFQNEAQLEKSRLLSDRFSAERPKGSFSTLEIQRTEQGDSAMYLCATPAGETQYFGPGTRLLVL.

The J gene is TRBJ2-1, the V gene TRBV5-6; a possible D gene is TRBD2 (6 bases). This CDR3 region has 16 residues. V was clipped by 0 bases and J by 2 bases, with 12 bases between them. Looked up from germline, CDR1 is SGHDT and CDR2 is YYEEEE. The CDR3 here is CASSLDRGAPYNEQFF. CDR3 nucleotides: TGTGCCAGCAGCTTGGATCGCGGGGCCCCCTACAATGAGCAGTTCTTC.

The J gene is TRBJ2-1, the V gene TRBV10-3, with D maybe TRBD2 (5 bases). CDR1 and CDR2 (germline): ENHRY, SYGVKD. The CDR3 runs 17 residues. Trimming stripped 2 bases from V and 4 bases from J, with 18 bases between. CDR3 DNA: TGTGCCATCAGTGAGGCGCTACTAGTGGTGGGTTACAATGAGCAGTTCTTC. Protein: CAISEALLVVGYNEQFF.

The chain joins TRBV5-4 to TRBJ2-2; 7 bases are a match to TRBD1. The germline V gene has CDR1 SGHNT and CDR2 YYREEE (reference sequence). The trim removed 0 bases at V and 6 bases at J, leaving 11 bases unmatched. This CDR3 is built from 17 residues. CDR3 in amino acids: CASSLGSGTVKAGELFF. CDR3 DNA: TGTGCCAGCAGCTTGGGGTCTGGGACAGTCAAAGCCGGGGAGCTGTTTTTT.

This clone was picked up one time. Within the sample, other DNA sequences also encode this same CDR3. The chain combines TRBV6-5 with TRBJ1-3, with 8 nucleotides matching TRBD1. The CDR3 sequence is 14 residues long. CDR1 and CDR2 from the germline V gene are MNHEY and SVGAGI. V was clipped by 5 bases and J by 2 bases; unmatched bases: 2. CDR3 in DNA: TGTGCCAGCAGTCCAGGGGGCACTGGAAACACCATATATTTT. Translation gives CASSPGGTGNTIYF.

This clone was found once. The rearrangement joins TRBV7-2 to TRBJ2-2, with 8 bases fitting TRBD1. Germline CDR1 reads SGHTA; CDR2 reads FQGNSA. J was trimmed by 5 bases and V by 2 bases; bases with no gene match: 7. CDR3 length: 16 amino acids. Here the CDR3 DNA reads TGTGCCAGCAGCTTAATCAGGCAGGGGGCGACCGGGGAGCTGTTTTTT. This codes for CASSLIRQGATGELFF.

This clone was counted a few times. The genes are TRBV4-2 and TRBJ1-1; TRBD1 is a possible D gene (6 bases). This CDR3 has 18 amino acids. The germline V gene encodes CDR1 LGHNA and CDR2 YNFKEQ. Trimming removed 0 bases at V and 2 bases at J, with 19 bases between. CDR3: CASSQDRGGIGENTEAFF. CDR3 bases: TGTGCCAGCAGCCAAGACAGGGGAGGGATCGGGGAAAACACTGAAGCTTTCTTT.

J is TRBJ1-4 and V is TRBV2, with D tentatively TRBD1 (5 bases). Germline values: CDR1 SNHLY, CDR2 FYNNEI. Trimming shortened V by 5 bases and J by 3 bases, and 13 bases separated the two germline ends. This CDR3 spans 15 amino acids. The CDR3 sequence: CASSQYTGSNEKLFF. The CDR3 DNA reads TGTGCCAGCAGTCAATATACAGGATCTAATGAAAAACTGTTTTTT.

The DNA of the CDR3 is TGTGCCAGCAGTTACACGGGGGGCAACCACGAGCAGTACTTC. Its translation: CASSYTGGNHEQYF. The J gene is TRBJ2-7, the V gene TRBV6-5, with a weak D call TRBD2 (7 bases). The CDR3 is 14 residues long. CDR1 and CDR2 (germline): MNHEY, SVGAGI. The V end was cut by 2 bases, the J end by 5 bases, with 13 bases between.

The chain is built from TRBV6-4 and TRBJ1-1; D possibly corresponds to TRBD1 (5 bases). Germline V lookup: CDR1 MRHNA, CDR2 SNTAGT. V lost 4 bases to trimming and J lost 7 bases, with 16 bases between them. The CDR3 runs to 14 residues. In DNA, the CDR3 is TGTGCCAGCAGTGTTGATATGACTCAGGGTGAAGCTTTCTTT. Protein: CASSVDMTQGEAFF.

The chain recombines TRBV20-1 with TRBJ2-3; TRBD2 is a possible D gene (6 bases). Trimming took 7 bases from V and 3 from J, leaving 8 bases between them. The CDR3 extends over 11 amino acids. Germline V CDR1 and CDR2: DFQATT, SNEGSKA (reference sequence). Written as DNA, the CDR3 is TGCAGTGGCGGGGTTACAGATACGCAGTATTTT. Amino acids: CSGGVTDTQYF.

Here the CDR3 reads CASSPTGGSGYTF. Written as DNA, the CDR3 is TGTGCCAGCAGTCCCACAGGGGGCTCTGGCTACACCTTC. The rearrangement joins TRBV6-4 to TRBJ1-2; 9 nucleotides match TRBD1. The CDR3 is 13 amino acids. Germline CDR1 is MRHNA and CDR2 is SNTAGT. After removal of 5 bases from V and 7 bases from J, the junction contained 5 bases not matched to a gene.

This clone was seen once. The CDR3 DNA reads TGTGCCTGGACCGGGACTAGCCTTTCAAATGAGCAGTTCTTC. This sequence encodes CAWTGTSLSNEQFF. J is TRBJ2-1 and V is TRBV30, with TRBD2 identical over 9 bases. CDR1 is GTSNPN, CDR2 SVGIG, per germline (reference sequence). V shed 4 bases and J 7 bases; nucleotides not matched to a gene: 8. CDR3 length: 14 residues.

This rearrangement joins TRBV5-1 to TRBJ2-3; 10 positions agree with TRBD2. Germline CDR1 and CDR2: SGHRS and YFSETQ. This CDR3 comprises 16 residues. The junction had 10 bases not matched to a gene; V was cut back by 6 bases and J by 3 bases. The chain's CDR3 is CASIPGTSANTDTQYF. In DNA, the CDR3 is TGCGCCAGCATCCCCGGGACTAGCGCCAATACAGATACGCAGTATTTT.

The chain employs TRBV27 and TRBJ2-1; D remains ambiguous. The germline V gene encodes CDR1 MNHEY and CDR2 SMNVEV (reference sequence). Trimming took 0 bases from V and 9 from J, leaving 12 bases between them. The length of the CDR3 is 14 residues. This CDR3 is CASSLSRPPSEQFF. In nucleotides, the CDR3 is TGTGCCAGCAGTTTATCCCGACCACCAAGTGAGCAGTTCTTC.

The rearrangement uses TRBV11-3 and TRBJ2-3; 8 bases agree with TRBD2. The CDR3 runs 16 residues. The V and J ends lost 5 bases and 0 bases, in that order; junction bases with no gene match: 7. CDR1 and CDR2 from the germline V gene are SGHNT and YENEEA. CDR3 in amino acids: CASSPGLAGSTDTQYF. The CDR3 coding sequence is TGTGCCAGCAGCCCAGGGCTAGCGGGTAGCACAGATACGCAGTATTTT.

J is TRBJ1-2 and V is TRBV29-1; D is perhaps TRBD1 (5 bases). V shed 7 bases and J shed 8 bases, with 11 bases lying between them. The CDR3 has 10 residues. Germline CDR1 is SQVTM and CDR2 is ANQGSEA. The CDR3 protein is CSAEGFGYTF. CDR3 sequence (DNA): TGCAGCGCGGAGGGGTTCGGCTACACCTTC.

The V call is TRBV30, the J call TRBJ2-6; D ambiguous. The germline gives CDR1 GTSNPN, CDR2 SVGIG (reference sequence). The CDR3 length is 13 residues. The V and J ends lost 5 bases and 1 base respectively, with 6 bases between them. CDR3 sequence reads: CAWFRSGANVLTF. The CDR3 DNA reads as TGTGCCTGGTTCCGGTCTGGGGCCAACGTCCTGACTTTC.

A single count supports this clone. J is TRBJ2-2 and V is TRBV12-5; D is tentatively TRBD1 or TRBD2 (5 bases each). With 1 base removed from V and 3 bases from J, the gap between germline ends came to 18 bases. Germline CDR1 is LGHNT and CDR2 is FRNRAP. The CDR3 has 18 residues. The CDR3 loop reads CASGLDFFGGADTGELFF. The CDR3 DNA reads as TGTGCTAGTGGTTTGGACTTTTTTGGGGGAGCCGACACCGGGGAGCTGTTTTTT.

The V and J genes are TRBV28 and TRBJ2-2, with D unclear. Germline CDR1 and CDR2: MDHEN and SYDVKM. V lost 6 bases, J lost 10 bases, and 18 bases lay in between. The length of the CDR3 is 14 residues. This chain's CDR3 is CASSQTTGPPELFF. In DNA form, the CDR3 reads TGTGCCAGCAGCCAAACCACGGGTCCCCCGGAGCTGTTTTTT.

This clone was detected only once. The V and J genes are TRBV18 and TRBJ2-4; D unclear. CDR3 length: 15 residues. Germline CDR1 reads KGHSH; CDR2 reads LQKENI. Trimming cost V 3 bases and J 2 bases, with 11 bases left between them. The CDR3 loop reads CASSPAGSTKNIQYF. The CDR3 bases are TGTGCCAGCTCACCGGCAGGTTCAACCAAAAACATTCAGTACTTC.

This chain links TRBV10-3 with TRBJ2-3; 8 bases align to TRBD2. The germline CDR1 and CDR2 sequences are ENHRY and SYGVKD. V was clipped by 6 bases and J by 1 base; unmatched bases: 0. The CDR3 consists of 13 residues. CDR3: CAIRLAGTDTQYF. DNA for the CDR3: TGTGCCATCAGACTAGCGGGCACAGATACGCAGTATTTT.